This is a list of T cell receptor beta chains from one sample in a study of T cells in Graves' hyperthyroidism and ophthalmopathy. Via MiXCR, TCRdb re-called the multiplex PCR reads, giving one row per CDR3 protein. The sample holds around 430,000 distinct CDR3 sequences; 15% are singletons and the top ten take about 31%. Input material: blood. These receptors were taken from a woman aged 25 to 39 with Graves' hyperthyroidism. CDR3s include the opening cysteine and the closing phenylalanine or tryptophan. D genes are given only for firm matches. Clone size is shown for a subset of rows, as once, few, many or a class of expanded clone.

TRBJ2-3 | TRBV5-1 | TRBD2 | many | TGCGCCAGCAGCTTGGTAGCGGGAGCGGAGGGTACGCAGTATTTT | CASSLVAGAEGTQYF
TRBJ2-2 | TRBV27 | NA | NA | TGTGCCAGCAGTTTTAAGGGGTTCGGCACCGGGGAGCTGTTTTTT | CASSFKGFGTGELFF
TRBJ2-7 | TRBV20-1 | NA | few | TGCAGTGCTAGAGATCAGGGAACCCTATCCTACGAGCAGTACTTC | CSARDQGTLSYEQYF
TRBJ2-1 | TRBV5-1 | NA | NA | TGCGCCAGCAGCTTGGAATTAATAGGGTCGGGCAATGAGCAGTTCTTC | CASSLELIGSGNEQFF
TRBJ1-2 | TRBV11-2 | TRBD1 | NA | TGTGCCAGCAGCCCAGGGGGCCCTAACTATGGCTACACCTTC | CASSPGGPNYGYTF
TRBJ1-1 | TRBV2 | NA | many | TGTGCCAGCAGCGAAGGGCGCGGCGTCGGCACTGAAGCTTTCTTT | CASSEGRGVGTEAFF
TRBJ1-5 | TRBV30 | NA | few | TGTGCCTGGAGTATCGACAGTGGCAATCAGCCCCAGCATTTT | CAWSIDSGNQPQHF
TRBJ2-7 | TRBV5-1 | TRBD1 | NA | TGCGCCAGCACCAAATCGGCAACAGGGGGCTACTACGAGCAGTACTTC | CASTKSATGGYYEQYF
TRBJ1-2 | TRBV2 | TRBD1 | NA | TGTGCCAGCAGCGGGGACAGGGGGCTTAAAGGCTACACCTTC | CASSGDRGLKGYTF
TRBJ2-6 | TRBV2 | NA | few | TGTGCCAGCACCCCTGGGGCCAACGTCCTGACTTTC | CASTPGANVLTF
TRBJ2-7 | TRBV24-1 | TRBD2 | NA | TGTGCCACCAGTGATCCCCAGCGGGGCCTGGGGGAGCAGTACTTC | CATSDPQRGLGEQYF
TRBJ2-1 | TRBV30 | NA | NA | TGTGCCTGGACCCCCTCTGGCGACTACAGTGAGCAGTTCTTC | CAWTPSGDYSEQFF
TRBJ2-5 | TRBV6-1 | TRBD2 | NA | TGTGCCAGCAGGACGGTGGGACTAGCGGGGCAAGAGACCCAGTACTTC | CASRTVGLAGQETQYF
TRBJ2-3 | TRBV20-1 | TRBD1 | few | TGCAGTGCAAGACAGGGAACCACAGATACGCAGTATTTT | CSARQGTTDTQYF
TRBJ1-5 | TRBV4-1 | NA | few | TGCGCCAGCAGTCCAGTCGCTAGAGGGGGGGCGAATCAGCCCCAGCATTTT | CASSPVARGGANQPQHF
TRBJ2-2 | TRBV7-3 | NA | NA | TGTGCCAGCAGAAGGACTGAGAACACCGGGGAGCTGTTTTTT | CASRRTENTGELFF
TRBJ1-1 | TRBV20-1 | NA | once | TGCAGTACTAGACAACCACCCGGGATAGGGTTATACAACGCTGAAGCTTTCTTT | CSTRQPPGIGLYNAEAFF
TRBJ2-2 | TRBV28 | NA | few | TGTGCCAGCAGGAACGACTACCCGAACACCGGGGAGCTGTTTTTT | CASRNDYPNTGELFF
TRBJ2-7 | TRBV11-2 | TRBD1 | many | TGTGCCAGCAGCCGGGACAGATACGAGCAGTACTTC | CASSRDRYEQYF
TRBJ2-7 | TRBV29-1 | NA | NA | TGCAGCGTTGAAGAAAACCCATCCGAGCAGTACTTC | CSVEENPSEQYF
TRBJ2-1 | TRBV5-1 | NA | NA | TGCGCCAGCAGCTTGGAGCCAGACACCACCGAGCAGTTCTTC | CASSLEPDTTEQFF
TRBJ2-7 | TRBV28 | TRBD2 | NA | TGTGCCAGCAGTGACCCGACTAGCGGGAGGAAGGAGCAGTACTTC | CASSDPTSGRKEQYF
TRBJ1-1 | TRBV20-1 | NA | many | TGCAGTGCCTTGGGGCTCCTGGGCGGCACTGAAGCTTTCTTT | CSALGLLGGTEAFF
TRBJ2-7 | TRBV10-3 | TRBD2 | few | TGTGCCATCAGGGAGGGACTAGGGGCCTACGAGCAGTACTTC | CAIREGLGAYEQYF
TRBJ2-6 | TRBV24-1 | NA | NA | TGTGCCACCAGTGACGTAGAAACTGGGGCCAACGTCCTGACTTTC | CATSDVETGANVLTF
TRBJ2-7 | TRBV28 | TRBD2 | many | TGTGCCAGCAGTTTAATAGCGGGAGGGTCATACGAGCAGTACTTC | CASSLIAGGSYEQYF
TRBJ2-3 | TRBV7-8 | NA | NA | TGTGCCAGCAGCCACCGAGGGGGTTTGCAGTATTTT | CASSHRGGLQYF
TRBJ2-1 | TRBV19 | TRBD2 | NA | TGTGCCAGTAGCCGCCTCGGCGGGGGTTACAATGAGCAGTTCTTC | CASSRLGGGYNEQFF
TRBJ2-7 | TRBV24-1 | TRBD2 | NA | TGTGCCACCAGCGCAACGGGACGGGGGGGTATGGAGCAGTACTTC | CATSATGRGGMEQYF
TRBJ2-1 | TRBV20-1 | NA | many | TGCAGTGCTGGGGGTAGCGGCAACAATGAGCAGTTCTTC | CSAGGSGNNEQFF
TRBJ1-1 | TRBV7-8 | NA | many | TGTGCCAGCAGCCTAAGGGGGACCATGAACACTGAAGCTTTCTTT | CASSLRGTMNTEAFF
TRBJ2-1 | TRBV14 | NA | NA | TGTGCCAGAAGCCAAGAAAGTGACAGATTGGCTGAGCAGTTCTTC | CARSQESDRLAEQFF
TRBJ2-2 | TRBV27 | NA | many | TGTGCCAGCAGTTTGGCCCTAAGGACCGGGGAGCTGTTTTTT | CASSLALRTGELFF
TRBJ2-2 | TRBV5-1 | TRBD2 | many | TGCGCCAGCAGCTTCACTAGCGTCGCGAACACCGGGGAGCTGTTTTTT | CASSFTSVANTGELFF
TRBJ2-1 | TRBV5-1 | TRBD1 | many | TGCGCCAGCAGCTTGGGGGAGACAGGGGGCACCGCTGAGCAGTTCTTC | CASSLGETGGTAEQFF
TRBJ2-7 | TRBV7-8 | NA | few | TGTGCCAGCAGACATGGGCAGGGCAGCTCCTACGAGCAGTACTTC | CASRHGQGSSYEQYF
TRBJ2-2 | TRBV3-1 | TRBD2 | NA | TGTGCCAGCAGCCAAGAATTGTATCTGGGGGGGTCTGCCGGGGAGCTGTTTTTT | CASSQELYLGGSAGELFF
TRBJ1-1 | TRBV20-1 | NA | NA | TGCAGTGCTAGAGCCATGGGCAGGGGTTGGGTCGCTGAAGCTTTCTTT | CSARAMGRGWVAEAFF
TRBJ1-5 | TRBV6-1 | NA | few | TGTGCCAGCAGAAGACACGGGTACCAGCCCCAGCATTTT | CASRRHGYQPQHF
TRBJ2-5 | TRBV5-1 | NA | NA | TGCGCCAGCAGCTTGGACGGGAATCAAGAGACCCAGTACTTC | CASSLDGNQETQYF
TRBJ2-7 | TRBV28 | NA | many | TGTGCCAGCAGTCCTTCGAAATGGACAGCGCTCTCCTACGAGCAGTACTTC | CASSPSKWTALSYEQYF
TRBJ2-5 | TRBV29-1 | NA | few | TGCAGCGTTCTCCCAGGGGGGCGAGAGACCCAGTACTTC | CSVLPGGRETQYF
TRBJ1-1 | TRBV6-4 | NA | many | TGTGCCAGCAGAGAGACGATGAAGAACACTGAAGCTTTCTTT | CASRETMKNTEAFF
TRBJ1-2 | TRBV19 | NA | few | TGTGCCAGCTCCGGGACCGTGCTCGGCTATGGCTACACCTTC | CASSGTVLGYGYTF
TRBJ2-7 | TRBV19 | NA | few | TGTGCCAGTAGTATAGCAGGGGCACTCAGCTCCTACGAGCAGTACTTC | CASSIAGALSSYEQYF
TRBJ1-5 | TRBV27 | NA | NA | TGTGCCAGCAGTTTCGGGAGTTATAGCAATCAGTCCCAGCATTTT | CASSFGSYSNQSQHF
TRBJ1-3 | TRBV3-1 | NA | NA | TGTGCCAGCAGCCGACTTCAGAGGGGAGGTGGAAACACCATATATTTT | CASSRLQRGGGNTIYF
TRBJ1-1 | TRBV10-3 | NA | NA | TGTGCCATCAGTGAGTCGGGGGGAAGGGACACTGAAGCTTTCTTT | CAISESGGRDTEAFF
TRBJ2-2 | TRBV10-1 | TRBD2 | NA | TGCGCCAGCAGTCTAACCTTAGCGGGAGGCTATCCCGGGGAGCTGTTTTTT | CASSLTLAGGYPGELFF